The following is a T cell receptor (beta chain) sequence with its context. Its recognized antigen is unknown. The sample holds no much larger clone one base away, and base qualities are not on file. This sample was included in a study of type 1 and type 2 diabetes patients (TCRdb year 2016). Describing the broader study: About nine type 1 diabetes patients, four type 2 diabetes patients and about 6 nondiabetic controls, all recruited in China, made up the cohort. Throughout the study, CD4 or CD8 MicroBeads on MACS columns were used to positively select CD4+ and CD8+ T cells from PBMCs. The whole study generated approximately 19 million paired-end reads. The study profiled TCRbeta repertoires by high-throughput sequencing to compare type 1 diabetes, type 2 diabetes and nondiabetic individuals. Type 2 diabetes patients were included as a disease comparison group for the type 1 diabetes patients. Comparing approximately 19-cycle and roughly 25-cycle amplification showed similar V gene usage, suggesting similar primer efficiencies and random PCR bias. TCRbeta libraries were sequenced paired-end on Illumina HiSeq 2000 or MiSeq instruments. General study outcomes and caveats: Study groups were not matched for age and gender, which possibly biased interpretation. V and J gene usage patterns of type 2 diabetes and control samples were highly correlated, averaging roughly 0.97 between samples. Because only a limited number of T2D and control samples were sequenced, some T1D-only HECs might also be present in more T2D or control samples. Type 2 diabetes patients had few highly-expanded CD4+ clones, median one, accounting for a median roughly 4% of reads. In both CD4+ and CD8+ T cells, type 2 diabetes repertoires were highly diverse, with diversity significantly greater than that of type 1 diabetes repertoires.

The CDR3, from cysteine to phenylalanine, totals 14 residues. Only CDR3 DNA remains: 42 bases, in frame from the first base. Germline trimming: 6 bases from V, 2 bases from J; junction bases outside gene matches: 4. The sequencing machine was an Illumina MiSeq. Genomic DNA from sorted T cell subsets served as template for TCRbeta CDR3 amplification. The TCRbeta CDR3 region was amplified by multiplex PCR with 30 forward and 13 reverse primers. AMPure XP beads were used to purify the PCR products, after which a second approximately 25-cycle PCR added indices and adaptors. Before sequencing, the QIAquick Gel Extraction Kit was used to gel-purify the libraries. Per the source publication's procedure: FLASH was used to merge paired-end reads, and IgBLAST was used to align the merged reads to IMGT V, D and J germline references. Reads with below 70% alignment identity to germline references were discarded, leaving 8.5 million to 13 million reads study-wide. CDR3 boundaries, reading frame and productivity were assigned following IMGT definitions. Clones at or above 1% of reads were defined as highly-expanded clones, and diversity was measured by normalized Shannon entropy. Group differences in Shannon entropy were tested with unpaired two-tailed t-tests. Through fastp at Q25 and MiXCR, TCRdb rebuilt clones from the public reads, retaining in-frame beta chains. Each entry is one CDR3 protein sequence, shown with its most common DNA and genes. The authors' filters were not applied to this entry. Counted in this sample were 250,000 or so distinct CDR3 sequences; roughly 48% of them appeared once. Approximately 14% of the sample is held by the ten biggest clonotypes.

Standard classification criteria for type 1 or type 2 diabetes were met by all diabetic patients, and glucose and C-peptide were assessed by WHO-recommended methods. Donors were excluded if they had other autoimmune diseases or infections within the previous four weeks. About 9.4 milliliters of peripheral blood were drawn from each participant. PBMCs were isolated with LymphoPrep density separation. Sample: peripheral blood mononuclear cells (PBMCs). This chain is built from TRBV12-3 or TRBV12-4 and TRBJ2-7; TRBD1 lines up with 10 middle nucleotides. The source is a young man with type 2 diabetes. DNA sequence: TGTGCCAGCAGCGGGGACAGGGGACCCTACGAGCAGTACTTC. Translated, it gives CASSGDRGPYEQYF.